The TCR beta chain under discussion was sequenced for a study of T cell responses to AZD1222 COVID-19 vaccine. Study-wide points: Females made up more of the donors, who were largely white British, and clonal diversity may have come out too low. Repertoire sampling was restricted to post-peak T cell response timepoints.

Notes on this clone: As yet, its antigen is unknown.

Germline V CDR1 and CDR2: SGHAT, FQNNGV. CDR3 length: 15 amino acids. V lost 5 bases, J lost 6 bases, and 8 bases stayed unmatched. Clones were read by immunoSEQ multiplex PCR, and TCRdb kept only the in-frame ones, dropping some. The sample lists some 100,000 clones, 88% seen once, with 10% to 15% in the top ten. The receptor was derived from an adult in good health. The chain recombines TRBV11-2 with TRBJ2-2; 8 bases are shared with TRBD1. The source material was peripheral blood, sampled on day 0 of MenACWY control vaccination. In nucleotides, the CDR3 is TGTGCCAGCAGCCCATACAGGGGGAAGGCCGGGGAGCTGTTTTTT. Translating it yields CASSPYRGKAGELFF.